These 2 T cell receptor beta chains share one sample of origin, sequenced in a study of T cell clonality in common variable immunodeficiency. Sequencing used immunoSEQ multiplex PCR; TCRdb keeps in-frame clones, though not all of them. The table lists about 81,000 clones, with no singletons. The sample was peripheral blood mononuclear cells. Source of these receptors: a person aged 18 to 75 in good health.

This clone was seen repeatedly, ten times or more. The CDR3 end falls 3 residues outside the read, so it is completed with the germline J gene. This chain links TRBV5-6 with TRBJ1-1; 12 nucleotides line up with TRBD1. The CDR3 length is 14 residues. With V trimmed by 5 bases and J by 6 bases, 5 bases remained unmatched. The germline CDR1 and CDR2 sequences are SGHDT and YYEEEE. CDR3 loop: CASRGQGAYAEAFF. Partial CDR3 DNA: TGTGCCAGCAGGGGACAGGGGGCGTACGCTGAA.

This clone was recorded many times. The read stops 3 residues short of the end of the CDR3; the missing end is completed from the germline J gene. The chain has TRBV15 and TRBJ2-1; 10 nucleotides line up with TRBD2. This CDR3 contains 16 residues. The V segment lost 0 bases and the J segment 9 bases; nucleotides outside the gene matches: 8. Per the germline V gene, CDR1 is LNHNV and CDR2 is YYDKDF (reference sequence). This CDR3 is CATSRDPGTSASEQFF. The CDR3 bases that were read are TGTGCCACCAGCAGAGATCCAGGGACTAGCGCGAGTGAG. The complete variable domain, with remaining parts taken from reference TRBV15 and TRBJ2-1, reads DAMVIQNPRYQVTQFGKPVTLSCSQTLNHNVMYWYQQKSSQAPKLLFHYYDKDFNNEADTPDNFQSRRPNTSFCFLDIRSPGLGDTAMYLCATSRDPGTSASEQFFGPGTRLTVL.